This TCR beta chain was sequenced for a study of cytomegalovirus exposure and HLA in healthy donors. Study-wide context: There were around 100 million unique TCR beta sequences, drawn from 150 million to 200 million T cells, in an earlier analysis. Clustering assigned 81% of the roughly 370 genotyped donors to the Caucasian-associated ancestry cluster. Broader study findings: Reports described diagnosis of cytomegalovirus status by the classifier as highly specific and sensitive. In an earlier analysis, about 87% or about 30%: the productive usage of most TCR beta V segments.

Concerning this clone itself: The target antigen is unknown.

In the PCR, 60 Vbeta and 13 Jbeta primers were used. Sequenced by immunoSEQ multiplex PCR; TCRdb stores in-frame clones only, minus some. This sample yields around 200,000 clones, of which under 70% are seen a single time; 2.5% to 3% belongs to the top ten. This CDR3 spans 15 amino acids. The germline V gene encodes CDR1 MNHNY and CDR2 SVGAGI (reference sequence). The J gene is TRBJ2-7, the V gene TRBV6-6, with 7 positions matching TRBD1. The sample was PBMCs. This TCR was recovered from a man aged 35 to 55 in good health and CMV-seropositive. The CDR3 bases are TGTGCTACCTCCGAGACAGGGTCTCAAACCTACGAGCAGTACTTC. It encodes CATSETGSQTYEQYF.